A single sample is the source of the 10 T cell receptor beta chains below, sequenced in a study of CD8+ T cells in alopecia areata. Reverse transcription of extracted RNA yielded cDNA, which provided the sequencing template. The protocol was immunoSEQ multiplex PCR, while the TCRdb copy is restricted to in-frame clones and leaves out a portion. This sample carries about 180,000 clones, roughly 60% of them seen once, and the ten largest clones take roughly 17%. Noted treatment: oral pan-JAK inhibitor, 5-10 mg twice daily. The sequenced sample was CD4+ T cells sorted from blood, obtained between weeks 55 and 65, from a patient treated with tofacitinib. These receptors originate from a human donor with alopecia areata.

This clone was detected only once. This chain connects TRBV5-4 to TRBJ2-5; 9 nucleotides line up with TRBD1. Unmatched junction bases numbered 3, after V lost 4 bases and J lost 2 bases. This CDR3 is built from 14 residues. Germline values: CDR1 SGHNT, CDR2 YYREEE (reference sequence). For the CDR3, the DNA is TGTGCCAGCAGCCGAGGACAGGGGCAAGAGACCCAGTACTTC. Encoded protein: CASSRGQGQETQYF.

The chain joins TRBV27 to TRBJ1-2; TRBD1 agrees at 9 bases. There are 14 residues in the CDR3. The V and J ends lost 5 bases and 4 bases, in that order; junction bases with no gene match: 5. Germline V gene sequence: CDR1 MNHEY, CDR2 SMNVEV (reference sequence). The CDR3 DNA is TGTGCCAGCAGTCCCGGGACAGGGTCCTATGGCTACACCTTC. Translation: CASSPGTGSYGYTF.

V is TRBV5-1 and J is TRBJ2-1; 10 bases line up with TRBD1. This CDR3 region has 15 residues. Germline V gene sequence: CDR1 SGHRS, CDR2 YFSETQ. After removal of 4 bases from V and 9 bases from J, the junction contained 10 bases not matched to a gene. The CDR3 here is CASSPAGQGVGEQFF. The CDR3 coding sequence is TGCGCCAGCAGCCCGGCCGGACAGGGGGTTGGTGAGCAGTTCTTC.

This clone turned up a few times. The chain carries TRBV30 and TRBJ1-6; the D is unclear. Per germline, CDR1 GTSNPN and CDR2 SVGIG (reference sequence). V was pared by 2 bases and J by 13 bases, with 27 bases between. The CDR3 is 17 amino acids. DNA for the CDR3: TGTGCCTGGAGTTCCTACTCTCCCCGCACCACGTTGGCGCCCCTCCACTTT. Translation gives CAWSSYSPRTTLAPLHF.

A few counts support this clone. The rearrangement links TRBV7-9 to TRBJ2-5, with D tentatively TRBD1 (6 bases). Per germline, CDR1 SEHNR and CDR2 FQNEAQ (reference sequence). The CDR3 totals 14 residues. Trimming took off 3 bases at V and 5 bases at J, with 13 bases between the two ends. The CDR3 protein is CASSFPQGRETQYF. The CDR3, as DNA: TGTGCCAGCAGCTTCCCCCAGGGGCGTGAGACCCAGTACTTC.

V and J are TRBV9 and TRBJ2-7, with 8 bases identical to TRBD2. Germline lookup yields CDR1 SGDLS and CDR2 YYNGEE. The CDR3 runs 15 residues. The V segment lost 1 base and the J segment 0 bases; nucleotides outside the gene matches: 3. CDR3 DNA sequence: TGTGCCAGCAGCGTATCCAGCGGGAGCTCCTACGAGCAGTACTTC. Translating gives CASSVSSGSSYEQYF.

The rearrangement uses TRBV29-1 and TRBJ2-7, with D maybe TRBD1 (5 bases). CDR3 length: 13 residues. Germline V gives CDR1 SQVTM, CDR2 ANQGSEA. Deletions cut 4 bases from V and 0 bases from J, with 10 bases between. CDR3 protein: CSVGGRSSYEQYF. CDR3 in DNA: TGCAGCGTTGGGGGCAGGAGCTCCTACGAGCAGTACTTC.

The V gene is TRBV4-2, the J gene TRBJ1-2; maybe TRBD1 (5 bases). The germline CDR1 and CDR2 sequences are LGHNA and YNFKEQ. This CDR3 is 15 amino acids long. The V gene lost 0 bases and the J gene lost 4 bases, with 12 bases spanning the gap. The CDR3 loop is CASSQDFQGTYGYTF. The DNA of the CDR3 is TGTGCCAGCAGCCAAGATTTCCAGGGCACCTATGGCTACACCTTC.

The rearrangement links TRBV30 to TRBJ1-5; TRBD1 might be the D (5 bases). There are 15 residues in the CDR3. The V and J ends lost 2 bases and 4 bases respectively, with 15 bases between them. Germline V gives CDR1 GTSNPN, CDR2 SVGIG (reference sequence). The CDR3 sequence is CAWSPLRGSNQPQHF. In nucleotides, the CDR3 is TGTGCCTGGAGTCCACTAAGGGGTTCAAATCAGCCCCAGCATTTT.

A few counts support this clone. The rearrangement joins TRBV6-6 to TRBJ1-5; 10 nucleotides agree with TRBD1. The CDR3 extends over 15 amino acids. Germline values: CDR1 MNHNY, CDR2 SVGAGI (reference sequence). Unmatched junction bases numbered 1, after V lost 5 bases and J lost 0 bases. The CDR3 is CASSGTGASNQPQHF. CDR3 in DNA: TGTGCCAGCAGTGGGACAGGGGCTAGCAATCAGCCCCAGCATTTT.